Listed below are T cell receptor beta chains from one sample, sequenced in a study of T cell responses to AZD1222 COVID-19 vaccine. Sequenced by immunoSEQ multiplex PCR; TCRdb stores in-frame clones only, minus some. Here the sample spans 57,000 or so clones, approximately 85% being singletons. Here the sequenced sample was peripheral blood, taken 28 days after the second AZD1222 dose. These receptor sequences come from an adult who received the AZD1222 COVID-19 vaccine. Both conserved end residues are part of each CDR3. A D gene is named only where the DNA matches it firmly. Size is stated for part of the rows, as once, few or many counts, or as a class when the clone is expanded.

CDR3 protein	CDR3 DNA	D gene	V gene	clone size	J gene
CASSLHGGQPQHF	TGTGCCAGCAGTTTACACGGGGGTCAGCCCCAGCATTTT	NA	TRBV27	NA	TRBJ1-5
CASSWRTGGSSTDTQYF	TGCGCCAGCAGCTGGAGGACAGGGGGTAGCTCCACAGATACGCAGTATTTT	TRBD1	TRBV5-1	few	TRBJ2-3
CASSVQGGVGANVLTF	TGTGCCAGCTCAGTCCAAGGGGGGGTCGGGGCCAACGTCCTGACTTTC	NA	TRBV18	few	TRBJ2-6
CASSLDQPRRRFF	TGCGCCAGCAGCTTGGACCAGCCCCGGCGGAGGTTCTTC	NA	TRBV5-1	few	TRBJ2-1
CASSVGLAGGTTDTQYF	TGTGCCAGCAGCGTCGGGTTAGCGGGAGGAACCACAGATACGCAGTATTTT	TRBD2	TRBV9	NA	TRBJ2-3
CASSPWTGDGYTF	TGTGCCAGCAGTCCCTGGACAGGGGATGGCTACACCTTC	TRBD1	TRBV27	NA	TRBJ1-2
CASSYGGTGNIQYF	TGTGCCAGCAGTTACGGGGGGACCGGGAACATTCAGTACTTC	NA	TRBV6-5	NA	TRBJ2-4
CASSSTRLGGLPYEQYF	TGTGCCAGCAGTTCTACCCGTTTAGGGGGGTTACCCTACGAGCAGTACTTC	NA	TRBV27	once	TRBJ2-7
CASGTGTSDRPEYF	TGTGCCTCGGGGACCGGGACTAGCGACCGACCAGAGTATTTT	TRBD2	TRBV30	NA	TRBJ2-3
CASSPEQGWGNTIYF	TGTGCCAGCAGCCCCGAGCAGGGGTGGGGAAACACCATATATTTT	NA	TRBV9	NA	TRBJ1-3
CASSEEGWQEAFF	TGTGCCAGCAGTGAAGAGGGTTGGCAGGAAGCTTTCTTT	NA	TRBV2	NA	TRBJ1-1
CASSSPRTSSSNEQYF	TGTGCCAGCAGTTCACCCAGGACAAGTTCCTCGAACGAGCAGTACTTC	NA	TRBV6-5	NA	TRBJ2-7
CASSQSSRGPYEQYF	TGTGCCAGCAGTCAATCCTCTAGGGGGCCATACGAGCAGTACTTC	TRBD1	TRBV28	NA	TRBJ2-7
CASSLMGGTDTQYF	TGTGCCAGCAGCTTAATGGGGGGCACAGATACGCAGTATTTT	NA	TRBV7-3	NA	TRBJ2-3
CASSVEAENTGELFF	TGTGCCAGCAGCGTAGAAGCGGAGAACACCGGGGAGCTGTTTTTT	NA	TRBV9	NA	TRBJ2-2
CASSLVQDAEAFF	TGTGCCAGCAGTTTGGTCCAGGATGCTGAAGCTTTCTTT	NA	TRBV28	NA	TRBJ1-1